The present T cell receptor (beta chain) was sequenced within a study of regulatory T cells in long-lasting Graves disease. Overall study context: With positive TSH receptor antibodies and over 5 years of antithyroid drugs, Graves' disease was considered persistent.

The time point: persistent/refractory GD, antithyroid drugs over 5 years with positive TRAb. Construction of the TCR library relied on RNA isolated from PBMCs. The CDR3 is 15 residues long. Germline CDR1 reads SGDLS; CDR2 reads YYNGEE. Between the trimmed V and J ends, which lost 4 bases and 5 bases, there was a span of 15 bases. CDR3-region Arm-PCR and iRepertoire HTBI primers produced the TCR beta libraries. TCRdb analysed the multiplex PCR reads with MiXCR anew, one entry per CDR3 protein. This sample has 300,000 to 500,000 distinct CDR3 sequences, with under 25% found just once. The TCR was taken from a female donor with Graves disease. The chain uses TRBV9 and TRBJ1-4; D gene uncertain. This material consisted of peripheral blood mononuclear cells (PBMCs), taken when the disease was refractory, from a patient treated with antithyroid drugs. The CDR3 here is CASSSLSSGNEKLFF. CDR3 DNA sequence: TGTGCCAGCAGCTCCCTATCCTCCGGGAATGAAAAACTGTTTTTT. Combining the CDR3 with reference TRBV9 and TRBJ1-4 gives the whole variable domain DSGVTQTPKHLITATGQRVTLRCSPRSGDLSVYWYQQSLDQGLQFLIQYYNGEERAKGNILERFSAQQFPDLHSELNLSSLELGDSALYFCASSSLSSGNEKLFFGSGTQLSVL.